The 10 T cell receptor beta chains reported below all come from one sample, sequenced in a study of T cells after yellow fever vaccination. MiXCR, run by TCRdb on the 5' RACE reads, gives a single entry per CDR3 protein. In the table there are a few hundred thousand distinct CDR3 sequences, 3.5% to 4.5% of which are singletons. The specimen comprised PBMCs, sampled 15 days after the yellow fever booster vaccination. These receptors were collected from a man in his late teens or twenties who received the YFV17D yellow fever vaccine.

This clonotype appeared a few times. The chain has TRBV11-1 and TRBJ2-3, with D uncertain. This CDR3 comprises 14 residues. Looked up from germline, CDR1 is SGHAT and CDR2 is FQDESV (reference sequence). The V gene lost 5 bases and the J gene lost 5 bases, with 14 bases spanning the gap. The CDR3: CASSIDTPGDTQYF. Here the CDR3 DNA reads TGTGCCAGCAGCATAGACACCCCAGGAGATACGCAGTATTTT.

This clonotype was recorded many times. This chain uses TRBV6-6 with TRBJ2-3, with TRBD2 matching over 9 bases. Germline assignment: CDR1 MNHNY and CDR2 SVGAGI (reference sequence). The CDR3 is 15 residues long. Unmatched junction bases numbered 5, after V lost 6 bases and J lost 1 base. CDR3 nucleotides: TGTGCCAGCAGAGTTAGCGGGGGAGGCACAGATACGCAGTATTTT. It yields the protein CASRVSGGGTDTQYF.

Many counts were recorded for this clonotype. The CDR3 sequence is CASSLRDYLTYNEQFF. The DNA for the CDR3 is TGTGCCAGCAGCTTGCGGGACTACCTTACATACAATGAGCAGTTCTTC. This sequence joins TRBV7-8 and TRBJ2-1; 7 bases are shared with TRBD2. The CDR3 spans 16 residues. CDR1 and CDR2 from the germline V gene are SGHVS and FQNEAQ. The ends lost 3 bases at V and 4 bases at J; junction bases unmatched: 9.

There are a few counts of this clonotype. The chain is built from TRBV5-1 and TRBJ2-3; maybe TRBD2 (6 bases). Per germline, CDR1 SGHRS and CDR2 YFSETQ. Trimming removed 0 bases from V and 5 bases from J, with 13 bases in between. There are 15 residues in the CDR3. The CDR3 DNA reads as TGCGCCAGCAGCTTGGCCCTCGGGGGTAGAGATACGCAGTATTTT. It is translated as CASSLALGGRDTQYF.

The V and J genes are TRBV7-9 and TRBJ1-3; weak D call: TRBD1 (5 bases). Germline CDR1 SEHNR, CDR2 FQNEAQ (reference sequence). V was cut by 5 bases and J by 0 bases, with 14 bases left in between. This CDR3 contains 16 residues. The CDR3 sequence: CASSPRQSNSGNTIYF. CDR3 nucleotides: TGTGCCAGCAGCCCTAGACAGAGCAACTCTGGAAACACCATATATTTT.

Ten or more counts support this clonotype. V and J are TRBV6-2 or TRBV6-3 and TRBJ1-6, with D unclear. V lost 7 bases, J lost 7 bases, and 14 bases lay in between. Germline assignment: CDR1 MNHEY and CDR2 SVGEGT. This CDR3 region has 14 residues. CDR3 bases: TGTGCCAGCAAGTCATCCAGAACCAATTCACCCCTCCACTTT. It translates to CASKSSRTNSPLHF.

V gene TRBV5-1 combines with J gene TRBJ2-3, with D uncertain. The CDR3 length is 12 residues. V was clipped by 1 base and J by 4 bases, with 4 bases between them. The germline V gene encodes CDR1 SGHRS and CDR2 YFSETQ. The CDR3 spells CASSLQPDTQYF. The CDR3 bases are TGCGCCAGCAGCTTGCAACCAGATACGCAGTATTTT.

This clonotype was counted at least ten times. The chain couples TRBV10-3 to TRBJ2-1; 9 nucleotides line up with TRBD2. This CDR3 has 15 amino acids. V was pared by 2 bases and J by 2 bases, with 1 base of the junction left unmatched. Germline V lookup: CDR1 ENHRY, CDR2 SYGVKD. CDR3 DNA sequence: TGTGCCATCAGTGAGGAGCGGGGGGCCTACAATGAGCAGTTCTTC. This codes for CAISEERGAYNEQFF.

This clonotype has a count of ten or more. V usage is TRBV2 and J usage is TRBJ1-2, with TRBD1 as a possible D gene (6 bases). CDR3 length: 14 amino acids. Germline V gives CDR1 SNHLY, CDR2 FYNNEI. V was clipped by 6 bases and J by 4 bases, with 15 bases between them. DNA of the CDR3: TGTGCCAGCAGGGGGGACACGCCTCGCTATGGCTACACCTTC. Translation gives CASRGDTPRYGYTF.

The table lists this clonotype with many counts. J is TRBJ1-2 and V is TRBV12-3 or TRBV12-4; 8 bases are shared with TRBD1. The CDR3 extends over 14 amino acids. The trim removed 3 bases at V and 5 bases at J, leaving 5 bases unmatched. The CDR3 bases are TGTGCCAGCAGTTTTACAGGGGGGGGTTATGGCTACACCTTC. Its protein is CASSFTGGGYGYTF.